The following is a TCR beta chain sequence with its context. This CDR3 comprises 16 residues. CDR1 MNHEY and CDR2 SVGAGI come from the germline V gene. V shed 4 bases and J 4 bases; nucleotides not matched to a gene: 12. Assay used: immunoSEQ multiplex PCR; TCRdb lists only in-frame clones, some missing. The data contain just under 60,000 clones, about nine tenths of them singletons. This sample was included in a study of technical replicates of blood from a few donors. The gene calls are TRBV6-5 and TRBJ2-7; 8 nucleotides align to TRBD1. The sequence was collected from a human donor in good health. Some clones in this sample may be carry-over from other donors' samples. The sequenced sample consisted of PBMCs. CDR3 in DNA: TGTGCCAGCAGTTTAAAGCCCGGGACAGGAGGATACGAGCAGTACTTC. This translates into CASSLKPGTGGYEQYF.